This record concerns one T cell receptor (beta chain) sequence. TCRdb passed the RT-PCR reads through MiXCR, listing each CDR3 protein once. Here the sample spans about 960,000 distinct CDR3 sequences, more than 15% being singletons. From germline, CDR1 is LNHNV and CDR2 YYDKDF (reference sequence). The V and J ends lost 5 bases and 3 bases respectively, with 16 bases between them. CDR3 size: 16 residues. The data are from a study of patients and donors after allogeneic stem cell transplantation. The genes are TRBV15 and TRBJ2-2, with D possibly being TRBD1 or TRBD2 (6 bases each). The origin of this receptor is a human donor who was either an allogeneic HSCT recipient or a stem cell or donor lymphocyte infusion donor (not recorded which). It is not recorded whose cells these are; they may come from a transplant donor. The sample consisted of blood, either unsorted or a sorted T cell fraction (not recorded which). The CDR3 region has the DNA TGTGCCACCAGCGGGTTAATAGGGGGGCACACCGGGGAGCTGTTTTTT. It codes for CATSGLIGGHTGELFF.